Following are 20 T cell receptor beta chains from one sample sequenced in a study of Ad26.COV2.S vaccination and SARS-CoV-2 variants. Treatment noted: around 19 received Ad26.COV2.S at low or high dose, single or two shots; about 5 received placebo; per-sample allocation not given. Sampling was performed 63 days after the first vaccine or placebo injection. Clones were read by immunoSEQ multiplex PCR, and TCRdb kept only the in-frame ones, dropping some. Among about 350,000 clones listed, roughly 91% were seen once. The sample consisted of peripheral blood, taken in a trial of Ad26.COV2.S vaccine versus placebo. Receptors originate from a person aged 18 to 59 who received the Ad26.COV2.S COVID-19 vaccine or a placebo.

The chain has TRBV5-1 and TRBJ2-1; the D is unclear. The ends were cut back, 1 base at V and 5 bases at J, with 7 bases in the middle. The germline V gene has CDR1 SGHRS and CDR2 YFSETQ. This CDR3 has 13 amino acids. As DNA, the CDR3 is TGCGCCAGCAGCTTGCGGATCGACAATGAGCAGTTCTTC. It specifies CASSLRIDNEQFF.

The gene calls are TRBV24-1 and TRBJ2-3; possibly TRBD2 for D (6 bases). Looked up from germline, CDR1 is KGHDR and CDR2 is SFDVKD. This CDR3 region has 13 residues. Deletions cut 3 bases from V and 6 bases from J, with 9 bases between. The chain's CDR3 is CATSDPSGDTQYF. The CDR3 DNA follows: TGTGCCACCAGTGATCCCAGCGGGGATACGCAGTATTTT.

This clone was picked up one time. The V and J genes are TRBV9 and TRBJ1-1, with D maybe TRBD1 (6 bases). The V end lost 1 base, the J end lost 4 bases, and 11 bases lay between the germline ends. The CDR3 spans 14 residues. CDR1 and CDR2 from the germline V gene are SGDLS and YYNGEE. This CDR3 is CASSVQGSGTEAFF. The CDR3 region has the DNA TGTGCCAGCAGCGTACAGGGGAGCGGCACTGAAGCTTTCTTT.

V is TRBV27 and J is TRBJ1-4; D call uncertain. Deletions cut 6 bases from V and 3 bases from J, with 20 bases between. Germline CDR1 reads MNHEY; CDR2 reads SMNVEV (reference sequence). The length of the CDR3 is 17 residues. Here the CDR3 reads CASSSLKSGLSNEKLFF. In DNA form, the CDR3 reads TGTGCCAGCAGCTCTCTTAAAAGCGGGCTATCTAATGAAAAACTGTTTTTT.

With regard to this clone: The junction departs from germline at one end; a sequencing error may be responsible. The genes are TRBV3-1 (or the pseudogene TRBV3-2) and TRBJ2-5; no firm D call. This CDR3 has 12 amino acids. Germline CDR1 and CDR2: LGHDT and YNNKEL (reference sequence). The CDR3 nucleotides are TGTGCCAGCAGCCAAGTTCAAGCGACCCAGTACTTC. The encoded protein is CASSQVQATQYF.

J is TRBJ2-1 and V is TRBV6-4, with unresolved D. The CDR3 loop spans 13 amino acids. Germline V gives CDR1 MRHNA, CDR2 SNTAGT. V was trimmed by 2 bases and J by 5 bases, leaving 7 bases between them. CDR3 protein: CASSDRANNEQFF. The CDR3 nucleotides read TGTGCCAGCAGTGACAGGGCAAACAATGAGCAGTTCTTC.

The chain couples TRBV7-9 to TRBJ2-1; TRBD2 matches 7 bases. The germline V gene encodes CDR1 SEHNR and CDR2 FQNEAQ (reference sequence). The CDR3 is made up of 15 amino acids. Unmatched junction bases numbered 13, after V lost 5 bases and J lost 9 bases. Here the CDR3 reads CASSREAGTGGEQFF. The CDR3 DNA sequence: TGTGCCAGCAGCCGGGAAGCGGGAACGGGAGGTGAGCAGTTCTTC.

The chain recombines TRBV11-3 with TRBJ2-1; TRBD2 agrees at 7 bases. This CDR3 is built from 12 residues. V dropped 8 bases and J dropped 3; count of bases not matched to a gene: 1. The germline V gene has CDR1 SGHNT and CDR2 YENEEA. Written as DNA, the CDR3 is TGTGCCAGCGGGGAGGGCTACAATGAGCAGTTCTTC. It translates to CASGEGYNEQFF.

The CDR3 loop reads CASSEAGTGELFF. The CDR3 nucleotides are TGCGCCAGCAGTGAGGCGGGAACGGGGGAGCTGTTTTTT. The chain has TRBV10-1 and TRBJ2-2; maybe TRBD2 (6 bases). CDR1 is WNHNN and CDR2 is SYGVQD in the germline V gene (reference sequence). Deletions cut 2 bases from V and 8 bases from J, with 9 bases between. This CDR3 comprises 13 residues.

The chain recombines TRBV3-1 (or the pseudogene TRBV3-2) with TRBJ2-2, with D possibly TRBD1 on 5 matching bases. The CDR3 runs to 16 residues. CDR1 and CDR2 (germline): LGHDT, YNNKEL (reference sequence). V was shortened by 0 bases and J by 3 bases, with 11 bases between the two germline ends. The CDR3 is CASSQETDSYTGELFF. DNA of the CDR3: TGTGCCAGCAGCCAAGAAACAGACAGTTACACCGGGGAGCTGTTTTTT.

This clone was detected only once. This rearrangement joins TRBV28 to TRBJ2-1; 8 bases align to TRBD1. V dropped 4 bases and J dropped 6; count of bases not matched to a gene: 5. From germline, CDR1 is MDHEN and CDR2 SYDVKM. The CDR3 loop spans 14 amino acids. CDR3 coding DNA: TGTGCCAGCAGTTCCCGGACAGGGCGCAATGAGCAGTTCTTC. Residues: CASSSRTGRNEQFF.

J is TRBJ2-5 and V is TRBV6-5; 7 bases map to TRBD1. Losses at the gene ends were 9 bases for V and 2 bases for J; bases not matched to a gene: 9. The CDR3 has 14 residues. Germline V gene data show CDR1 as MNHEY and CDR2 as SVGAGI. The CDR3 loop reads CASDNRGIQETQYF. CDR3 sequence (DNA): TGTGCCAGTGATAACAGGGGAATTCAAGAGACCCAGTACTTC.

The CDR3 DNA follows: TGTGCCAGTAGTACCGCGGACGGGTCCAACGAGCAGTACTTC. This encodes CASSTADGSNEQYF. J is TRBJ2-7 and V is TRBV19; D not certain. The CDR3 spans 14 residues. Per germline, CDR1 LNHDA and CDR2 SQIVND (reference sequence). V lost 4 bases to trimming and J lost 5 bases, with 15 bases between them.

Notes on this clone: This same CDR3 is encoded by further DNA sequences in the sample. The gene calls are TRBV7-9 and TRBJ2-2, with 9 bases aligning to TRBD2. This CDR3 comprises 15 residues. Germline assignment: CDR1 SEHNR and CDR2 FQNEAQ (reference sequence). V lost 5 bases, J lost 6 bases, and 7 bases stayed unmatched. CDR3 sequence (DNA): TGTGCCAGCAGCCGTCTGGCGGGAGGGCCCGGGGAGCTGTTTTTT. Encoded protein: CASSRLAGGPGELFF. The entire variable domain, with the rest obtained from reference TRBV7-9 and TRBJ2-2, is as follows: DTGVSQNPRHKITKRGQNVTFRCDPISEHNRLYWYRQTLGQGPEFLTYFQNEAQLEKSRLLSDRFSAERPKGSFSTLEIQRTEQGDSAMYLCASSRLAGGPGELFFGEGSRLTVL.

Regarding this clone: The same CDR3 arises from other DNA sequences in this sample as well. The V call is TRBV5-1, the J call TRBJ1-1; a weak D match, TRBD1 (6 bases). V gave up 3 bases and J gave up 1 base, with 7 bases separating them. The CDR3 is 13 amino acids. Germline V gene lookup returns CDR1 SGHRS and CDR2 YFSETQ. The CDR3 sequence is CASSSGQNTEAFF. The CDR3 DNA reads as TGCGCCAGCAGCTCGGGACAGAACACTGAAGCTTTCTTT.

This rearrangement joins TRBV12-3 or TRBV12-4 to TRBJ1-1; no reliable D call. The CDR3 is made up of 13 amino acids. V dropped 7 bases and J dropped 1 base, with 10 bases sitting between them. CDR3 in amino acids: CASIGLSNTEAFF. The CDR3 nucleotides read TGTGCCAGCATAGGTCTATCGAACACTGAAGCTTTCTTT.

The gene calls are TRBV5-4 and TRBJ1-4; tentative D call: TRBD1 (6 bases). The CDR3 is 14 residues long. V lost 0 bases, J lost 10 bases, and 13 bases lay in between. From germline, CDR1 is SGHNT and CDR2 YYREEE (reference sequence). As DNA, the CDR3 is TGTGCCAGCAGCTTGGCCGGGGGCCGTGGAAAACTGTTTTTT. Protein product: CASSLAGGRGKLFF. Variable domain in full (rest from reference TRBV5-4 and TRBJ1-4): ETGVTQSPTHLIKTRGQQVTLRCSSQSGHNTVSWYQQALGQGPQFIFQYYREEENGRGNFPPRFSGLQFPNYSSELNVNALELDDSALYLCASSLAGGRGKLFFGSGTQLSVL.

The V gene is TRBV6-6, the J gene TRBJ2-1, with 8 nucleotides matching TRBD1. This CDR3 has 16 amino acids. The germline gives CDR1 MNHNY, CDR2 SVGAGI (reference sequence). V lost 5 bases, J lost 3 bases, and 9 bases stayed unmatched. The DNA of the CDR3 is TGTGCCAGCAGTCGAAAAGGACAGGGCCACTACAATGAGCAGTTCTTC. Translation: CASSRKGQGHYNEQFF.

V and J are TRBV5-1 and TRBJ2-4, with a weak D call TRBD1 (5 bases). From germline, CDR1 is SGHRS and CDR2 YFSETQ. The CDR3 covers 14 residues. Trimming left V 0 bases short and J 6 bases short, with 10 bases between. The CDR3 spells CASSLADTRNIQYF. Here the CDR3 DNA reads TGCGCCAGCAGCTTGGCGGACACCAGAAACATTCAGTACTTC.

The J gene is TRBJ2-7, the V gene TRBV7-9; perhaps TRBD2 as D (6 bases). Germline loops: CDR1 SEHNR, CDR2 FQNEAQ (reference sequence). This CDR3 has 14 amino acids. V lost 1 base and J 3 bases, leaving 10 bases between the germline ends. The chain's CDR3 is CASSLEGSGYEQYF. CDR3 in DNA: TGTGCCAGCAGCTTAGAGGGTAGCGGCTACGAGCAGTACTTC.